This T cell receptor beta chain was found in a study of spatial heterogeneity in lung cancer. The wider study: The library had UMIs, and each TCR and UMI pair averaged more than ten raw reads.

This clonotype occurred many times. Its antigen remains unknown. Each CDR3 protein gets one entry after TCRdb re-called the 5' RACE reads with MiXCR. The repertoire holds approximately 52,000 distinct CDR3 sequences, with more than 6.5% as singletons. Study-wide findings and caveats: In blood, ubiquitous expanded tumor TCRs appeared more at resection than follow-up.

Indicated time point: sample taken at primary tumor resection. Unsorted tumor, nontumor lung tissue or cryopreserved PBMC supplied the whole RNA. The V end was cut by 4 bases, the J end by 4 bases, with 11 bases between. This CDR3 has 13 residues. The germline V gene encodes CDR1 SQVTM and CDR2 ANQGSEA. This TCR came from a female donor with early-stage non-small cell lung cancer. V and J are TRBV29-1 and TRBJ2-1, with D possibly matching TRBD2 (5 bases). The sample here was PBMCs, taken at surgery. DNA for the CDR3: TGCAGCGTTGGGGGTCTAGCATACAATGAGCAGTTCTTC. Protein sequence: CSVGGLAYNEQFF.